A single sample gave rise to the 26 T cell receptor beta chains below, sequenced in a study of blood T cell repertoires in COVID-19. Sequencing used immunoSEQ multiplex PCR; TCRdb keeps in-frame clones, though not all of them. The repertoire consists of over 120,000 clones, with 85% to 90% occurring once and the leading ten covering more than 6.5%. Sequenced sample: peripheral blood. Every receptor here comes from a woman in her forties or fifties with active or convalescent COVID-19.

The chain has TRBV24-1 and TRBJ1-1; TRBD1 matches at 11 bases. The germline V gene has CDR1 KGHDR and CDR2 SFDVKD. V gave up 9 bases and J gave up 6 bases; unmatched junction bases: 2. The CDR3 spans 12 residues. The DNA of the CDR3 is TGTGCCACCGAGGGACAGGGGGCTGAAGCTTTCTTT. Amino acid sequence: CATEGQGAEAFF.

The chain links TRBV6-5 to TRBJ2-1; 11 bases line up with TRBD1. There are 14 residues in the CDR3. Germline V gene sequence: CDR1 MNHEY, CDR2 SVGAGI. V dropped 6 bases and J dropped 7; count of bases not matched to a gene: 5. CDR3 sequence reads: CASSSGTGGNEQFF. The CDR3 bases are TGTGCCAGCAGCTCCGGGACAGGGGGGAATGAGCAGTTCTTC.

The chain recombines TRBV3-1 (or the pseudogene TRBV3-2) with TRBJ1-1; D is undetermined. CDR1 and CDR2 from the germline V gene are LGHDT and YNNKEL (reference sequence). The V gene lost 0 bases and the J gene lost 6 bases, with 11 bases spanning the gap. The CDR3 is 14 residues long. CDR3 region: CASSQDLERAEAFF. DNA of the CDR3: TGTGCCAGCAGCCAAGATCTTGAGAGAGCTGAAGCTTTCTTT.

The chain couples TRBV27 to TRBJ2-1, with D perhaps matching TRBD2 (5 bases). The CDR3 extends over 18 amino acids. Trimming left V 3 bases short and J 7 bases short, with 25 bases between. CDR1 is MNHEY and CDR2 is SMNVEV in the germline V gene (reference sequence). The CDR3 nucleotides are TGTGCCAGCAGTTTGGTTAGCGTTATAGGACGTATTAGGAATGAGCAGTTCTTC. It is translated as CASSLVSVIGRIRNEQFF.

This chain uses TRBV6-5 with TRBJ2-7, with a possible D match to TRBD2 (5 bases). CDR1 and CDR2 from the germline V gene are MNHEY and SVGAGI. V shed 5 bases and J shed 1 base, with 12 bases lying between them. The length of the CDR3 is 14 residues. CDR3 in amino acids: CASSILEGSYEQYF. CDR3 nucleotides: TGTGCCAGCAGTATTCTAGAGGGATCCTACGAGCAGTACTTC.

The chain combines TRBV5-4 with TRBJ1-4; 9 bases align to TRBD1. Germline CDR1 is SGHNT and CDR2 is YYREEE (reference sequence). This CDR3 comprises 16 residues. Losses at the gene ends were 4 bases for V and 4 bases for J; bases not matched to a gene: 8. The CDR3 reads CASSQTLGQGNEKLFF. The CDR3 coding sequence is TGTGCCAGCAGCCAGACATTGGGACAGGGTAATGAAAAACTGTTTTTT.

The chain combines TRBV3-1 (or the pseudogene TRBV3-2) with TRBJ2-3; D remains ambiguous. CDR3 size: 17 residues. Germline V gives CDR1 LGHDT, CDR2 YNNKEL (reference sequence). V was trimmed by 0 bases and J by 0 bases, leaving 13 bases between them. The CDR3 spells CASSQEMAVPSTDTQYF. DNA of the CDR3: TGTGCCAGCAGCCAAGAAATGGCGGTCCCTAGCACAGATACGCAGTATTTT.

J is TRBJ1-1 and V is TRBV5-1, with TRBD1 matching 9 bases. V lost 0 bases, J lost 5 bases, and 8 bases stayed unmatched. The CDR3 is 16 amino acids. The germline V gene encodes CDR1 SGHRS and CDR2 YFSETQ. CDR3: CASSLEGQGIGTEAFF. CDR3 coding DNA: TGCGCCAGCAGCTTGGAGGGACAGGGTATTGGGACTGAAGCTTTCTTT.

Comment on this clone: At one boundary the junction diverges from the germline segment, which might be a read error. The CDR3 DNA reads TGTGCCAGCAGCGTTCTGGGACAGAAAAATCCGCCCCAGCATTTT. Its protein is CASSVLGQKNPPQHF. The chain is built from TRBV7-2 and TRBJ1-5; 7 bases are shared with TRBD1. Per the germline V gene, CDR1 is SGHTA and CDR2 is FQGNSA. CDR3 size: 15 residues.

V gene TRBV19 combines with J gene TRBJ1-2; D is undetermined. The CDR3 is 13 amino acids. Trimming took off 7 bases at V and 4 bases at J, with 13 bases between the two ends. Looked up from germline, CDR1 is LNHDA and CDR2 is SQIVND (reference sequence). DNA for the CDR3: TGTGCCAGTAAGCGTGACTACTCCTATGGCTACACCTTC. It is translated as CASKRDYSYGYTF.

This rearrangement joins TRBV5-1 to TRBJ2-7; 9 bases align to TRBD1. The CDR3 sequence is 14 residues long. Germline CDR1 is SGHRS and CDR2 is YFSETQ. The trim removed 6 bases at V and 2 bases at J, leaving 6 bases unmatched. CDR3 loop: CASKLGTGPYEQYF. In DNA form, the CDR3 reads TGCGCCAGCAAGCTCGGGACAGGGCCCTACGAGCAGTACTTC. Using reference TRBV5-1 and TRBJ2-7 for the parts outside the CDR3, the full variable domain is KAGVTQTPRYLIKTRGQQVTLSCSPISGHRSVSWYQQTPGQGLQFLFEYFSETQRNKGNFPGRFSGRQFSNSRSEMNVSTLELGDSALYLCASKLGTGPYEQYFGPGTRLTVT.

V gene TRBV3-1 (or the pseudogene TRBV3-2) combines with J gene TRBJ2-7, with TRBD2 matching over 9 bases. The germline gives CDR1 LGHDT, CDR2 YNNKEL (reference sequence). With V trimmed by 4 bases and J by 2 bases, 0 bases remained unmatched. The CDR3 extends over 13 amino acids. The CDR3 sequence: CASSLAGAYEQYF. CDR3 sequence (DNA): TGTGCCAGCAGCCTAGCGGGGGCCTACGAGCAGTACTTC.

To note about this clone: One end of the junction fails to match germline, which may point to a read error. The rearrangement joins TRBV19 to TRBJ2-2, with 8 bases aligning to TRBD1. The CDR3 length is 17 residues. Per the germline V gene, CDR1 is LNHDA and CDR2 is SQIVND (reference sequence). For the CDR3, the DNA is TGTGCCAGTAGTATACCCGGGCAGGGGGCGAAGACCGGGGAGCTGTTTTTT. Its translation: CASSIPGQGAKTGELFF.

Concerning this clone: At one boundary the junction diverges from the germline segment, which might be a read error. This chain uses TRBV7-8 with TRBJ1-1; 7 bases map to TRBD1. This CDR3 spans 15 amino acids. Germline V gene data show CDR1 as SGHVS and CDR2 as FQNEAQ. The CDR3: CASSLDARGNSEAFF. The CDR3 nucleotides read TGTGCCAGCAGCTTAGACGCCAGGGGGAACAGTGAAGCTTTCTTT.

The chain couples TRBV5-4 to TRBJ2-7, with D uncertain. Germline V CDR1 and CDR2: SGHNT, YYREEE (reference sequence). V lost 3 bases and J lost 3, with 7 bases in between. The CDR3 totals 12 residues. The CDR3 loop reads CASSSRDYEQYF. The CDR3, as DNA: TGTGCCAGCAGCTCGAGAGACTACGAGCAGTACTTC.

This chain uses TRBV27 with TRBJ2-2, with a tentative D call TRBD2 (6 bases). CDR3 length: 17 residues. CDR1 is MNHEY, CDR2 SMNVEV, per germline (reference sequence). V gave up 5 bases and J gave up 0 bases, with 16 bases separating them. CDR3 region: CASSGWATSTNTGELFF. CDR3 nucleotide sequence: TGTGCCAGCAGTGGGTGGGCGACTAGTACGAACACCGGGGAGCTGTTTTTT.

This rearrangement joins TRBV4-1 to TRBJ1-1; 8 bases match TRBD1. From germline, CDR1 is MGHRA and CDR2 YSYEKL. The CDR3 totals 16 residues. Losses at the gene ends were 1 base for V and 2 bases for J; bases not matched to a gene: 6. In nucleotides, the CDR3 is TGCGCCAGCAGCCAAGTACAGGGGGTCCTAAACACTGAAGCTTTCTTT. Protein product: CASSQVQGVLNTEAFF.

CDR3 nucleotides: TGCGCCAGCAGCTTGGTGGCGGCGAGCTCCTACAATGAGCAGTTCTTC. This translates into CASSLVAASSYNEQFF. The chain joins TRBV5-1 to TRBJ2-1; D remains unclear. Germline CDR1 SGHRS, CDR2 YFSETQ. Trimming removed 0 bases at V and 0 bases at J, with 10 bases between. The CDR3 has 16 residues.

J is TRBJ1-2 and V is TRBV24-1, with 8 bases identical to TRBD1. Trimming took 1 base from V and 7 from J; bases not matched to a gene: 7. The CDR3 has 15 residues. The germline V gene has CDR1 KGHDR and CDR2 SFDVKD. CDR3 nucleotides: TGTGCCACCAGTGATTTCGGGACAGGTGTAGGTGGCTACACCTTC. It yields the protein CATSDFGTGVGGYTF.

This clone was found a few times. The rearrangement uses TRBV6-2 or TRBV6-3 and TRBJ1-1; 7 bases fit TRBD1. The CDR3 contains 14 residues. Germline values: CDR1 MNHEY, CDR2 SVGEGT. Trimming took 6 bases from V and 4 from J; bases not matched to a gene: 8. This chain's CDR3 is CASSKTGPPTEAFF. Written as DNA, the CDR3 is TGTGCCAGCAGCAAGACAGGGCCACCCACTGAAGCTTTCTTT.

As for this clone: The sample contains more than one DNA sequence encoding this CDR3. This chain uses TRBV19 with TRBJ1-3; D not certain. Germline CDR1 is LNHDA and CDR2 is SQIVND (reference sequence). CDR3 length: 15 amino acids. With 3 bases removed from V and 0 bases from J, the gap between germline ends came to 9 bases. CDR3 sequence reads: CASSIPGSSGNTIYF. DNA of the CDR3: TGTGCCAGTAGTATCCCCGGGTCCTCTGGAAACACCATATATTTT.

The chain links TRBV27 to TRBJ1-5; the D is unclear. Trimming cost V 6 bases and J 3 bases, with 6 bases left between them. Germline-derived CDR1 and CDR2 are MNHEY and SMNVEV (reference sequence). This CDR3 has 12 amino acids. The CDR3 region has the DNA TGTGCCAGCAGCTTTTTCAATCAGCCCCAGCATTTT. Amino acids: CASSFFNQPQHF.

This sequence joins TRBV10-3 and TRBJ1-1, with D possibly matching TRBD1 (5 bases). The CDR3 is made up of 14 amino acids. V gave up 4 bases and J gave up 2 bases, with 11 bases separating them. CDR1 is ENHRY, CDR2 SYGVKD, per germline. The CDR3 DNA reads TGTGCCATCAGTGGACAGTCAGAAAACACTGAAGCTTTCTTT. Amino acid sequence: CAISGQSENTEAFF.

The chain employs TRBV27 and TRBJ2-7; D perhaps matches TRBD2 (6 bases). The CDR3 loop spans 13 amino acids. V was pared by 3 bases and J by 6 bases, with 12 bases between. CDR1 and CDR2 from the germline V gene are MNHEY and SMNVEV (reference sequence). The CDR3 reads CASSFAGSFEQYF. For the CDR3, the DNA is TGTGCCAGCAGTTTCGCGGGATCTTTCGAGCAGTACTTC.

This sequence joins TRBV5-1 and TRBJ2-1, with 9 bases fitting TRBD2. This CDR3 is 14 amino acids long. Germline lookup yields CDR1 SGHRS and CDR2 YFSETQ. Trimming cost V 0 bases and J 13 bases; bases outside gene matches: 8. The CDR3 reads CASSLDSGRAEQFF. The CDR3 nucleotides read TGCGCCAGCAGCTTGGATAGCGGGAGAGCGGAACAGTTCTTC.

This sequence joins TRBV28 and TRBJ1-1; weak D call: TRBD1 (5 bases). Per germline, CDR1 MDHEN and CDR2 SYDVKM. The CDR3 spans 14 residues. The V and J ends lost 6 bases and 6 bases respectively, with 17 bases between them. Written as DNA, the CDR3 is TGTGCCAGCAGCCAAGTTTCCCGGGGGGCTGAAGCTTTCTTT. Its protein product is CASSQVSRGAEAFF.